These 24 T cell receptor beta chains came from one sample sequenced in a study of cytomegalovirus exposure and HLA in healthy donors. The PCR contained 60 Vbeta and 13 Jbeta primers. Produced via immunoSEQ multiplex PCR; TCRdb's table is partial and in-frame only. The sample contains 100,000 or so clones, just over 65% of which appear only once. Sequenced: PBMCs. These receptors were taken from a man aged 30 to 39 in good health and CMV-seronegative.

CDR3 sequence: CASSRPGADTQYF. The CDR3 bases are TGTGCCAGCAGCCGCCCCGGGGCAGATACGCAGTATTTT. The V call is TRBV6-5, the J call TRBJ2-3, with D perhaps TRBD2 (5 bases). CDR1 is MNHEY and CDR2 is SVGAGI in the germline V gene. This CDR3 spans 13 amino acids. V was clipped by 6 bases and J by 4 bases, with 11 bases between them.

The CDR3 region has the DNA TGTGCCAGCAGCCGATCAGCGGGGGGGCCGGGAGAGACCCAGTACTTC. It codes for CASSRSAGGPGETQYF. The genes are TRBV7-3 and TRBJ2-5; the match to TRBD2 covers 10 bases. The CDR3 loop spans 16 amino acids. J lost 4 bases, V lost 5 bases, and 10 bases had no gene match. Germline lookup yields CDR1 SGHTA and CDR2 FQGTGA.

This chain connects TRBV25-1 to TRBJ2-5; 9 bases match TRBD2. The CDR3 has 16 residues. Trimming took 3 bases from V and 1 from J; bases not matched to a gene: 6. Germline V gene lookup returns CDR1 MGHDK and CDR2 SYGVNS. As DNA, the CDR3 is TGTGCCAGCAGTGATATGCAAGCGGGGGGCCAAGAGACCCAGTACTTC. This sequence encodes CASSDMQAGGQETQYF.

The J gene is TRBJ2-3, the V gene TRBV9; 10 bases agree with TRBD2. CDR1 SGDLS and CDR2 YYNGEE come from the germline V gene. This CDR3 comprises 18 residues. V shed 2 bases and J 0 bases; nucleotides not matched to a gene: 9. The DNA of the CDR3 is TGTGCCAGCAGCGTTGAGGGACTAGCGAGTACTAGCACAGATACGCAGTATTTT. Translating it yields CASSVEGLASTSTDTQYF.

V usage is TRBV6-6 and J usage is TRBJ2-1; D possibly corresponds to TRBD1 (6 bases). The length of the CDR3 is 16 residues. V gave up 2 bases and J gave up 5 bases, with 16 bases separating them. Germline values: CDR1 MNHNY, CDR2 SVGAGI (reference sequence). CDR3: CASSYPDSEVHNEQFF. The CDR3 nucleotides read TGTGCCAGCAGTTACCCGGACAGTGAGGTACACAATGAGCAGTTCTTC.

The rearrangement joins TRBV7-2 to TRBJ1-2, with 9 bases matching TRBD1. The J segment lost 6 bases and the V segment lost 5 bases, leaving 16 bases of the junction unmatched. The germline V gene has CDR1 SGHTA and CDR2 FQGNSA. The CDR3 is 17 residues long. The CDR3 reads CASSLTGTGLLPNGYTF. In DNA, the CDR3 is TGTGCCAGCAGCCTAACCGGGACAGGGCTCTTACCTAATGGCTACACCTTC.

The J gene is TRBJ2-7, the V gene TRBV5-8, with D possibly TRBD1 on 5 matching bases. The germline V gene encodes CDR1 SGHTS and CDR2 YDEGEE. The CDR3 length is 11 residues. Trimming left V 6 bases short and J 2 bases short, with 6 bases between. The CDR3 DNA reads TGTGCCAGCAAACAGGCCTACGAGCAGTACTTC. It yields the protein CASKQAYEQYF. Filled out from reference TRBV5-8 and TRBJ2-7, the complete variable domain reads EAGVTQSPTHLIKTRGQQATLRCSPISGHTSVYWYQQALGLGLQFLLWYDEGEERNRGNFPPRFSGRQFPNYSSELNVNALELEDSALYLCASKQAYEQYFGPGTRLTVT.

CDR3 residues: CATTLDREGASTEAFF. CDR3 nucleotides: TGTGCCACCACCTTGGATAGGGAAGGGGCCTCCACTGAAGCTTTCTTT. The rearrangement links TRBV25-1 to TRBJ1-1; TRBD1 might be the D (5 bases). The germline V gene has CDR1 MGHDK and CDR2 SYGVNS. V was cut by 10 bases and J by 4 bases, with 25 bases left in between. This CDR3 comprises 16 residues.

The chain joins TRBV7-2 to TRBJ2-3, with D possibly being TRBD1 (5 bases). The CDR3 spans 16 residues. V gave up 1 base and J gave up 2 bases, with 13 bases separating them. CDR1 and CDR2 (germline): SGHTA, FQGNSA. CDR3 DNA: TGTGCCAGCAGCTTAGATTGGTCAGGGTACACAGATACGCAGTATTTT. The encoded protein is CASSLDWSGYTDTQYF.

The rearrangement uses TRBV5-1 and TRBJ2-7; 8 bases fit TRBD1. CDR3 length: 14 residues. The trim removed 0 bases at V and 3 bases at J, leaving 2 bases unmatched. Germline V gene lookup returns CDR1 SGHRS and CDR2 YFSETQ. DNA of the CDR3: TGCGCCAGCAGCTTGGGGGACAGGAACTACGAGCAGTACTTC. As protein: CASSLGDRNYEQYF. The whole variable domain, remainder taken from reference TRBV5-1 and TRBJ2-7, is KAGVTQTPRYLIKTRGQQVTLSCSPISGHRSVSWYQQTPGQGLQFLFEYFSETQRNKGNFPGRFSGRQFSNSRSEMNVSTLELGDSALYLCASSLGDRNYEQYFGPGTRLTVT.

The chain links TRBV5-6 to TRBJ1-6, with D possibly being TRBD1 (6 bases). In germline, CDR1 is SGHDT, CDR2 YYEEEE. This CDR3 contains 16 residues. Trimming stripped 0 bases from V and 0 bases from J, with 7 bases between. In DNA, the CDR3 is TGTGCCAGCAGCTTGGCGGACAGCTCCTATAATTCACCCCTCCACTTT. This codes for CASSLADSSYNSPLHF.

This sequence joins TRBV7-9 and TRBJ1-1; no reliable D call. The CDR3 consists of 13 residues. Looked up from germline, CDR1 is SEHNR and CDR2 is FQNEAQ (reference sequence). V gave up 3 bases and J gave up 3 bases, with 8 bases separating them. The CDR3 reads CASSFISDTEAFF. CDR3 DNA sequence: TGTGCCAGCAGCTTTATTAGCGACACTGAAGCTTTCTTT.

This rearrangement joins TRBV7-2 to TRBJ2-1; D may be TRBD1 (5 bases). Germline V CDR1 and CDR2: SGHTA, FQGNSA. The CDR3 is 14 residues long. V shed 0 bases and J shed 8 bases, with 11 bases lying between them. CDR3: CASSLAGQPHEQFF. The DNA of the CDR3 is TGTGCCAGCAGCTTAGCGGGGCAGCCACATGAGCAGTTCTTC.

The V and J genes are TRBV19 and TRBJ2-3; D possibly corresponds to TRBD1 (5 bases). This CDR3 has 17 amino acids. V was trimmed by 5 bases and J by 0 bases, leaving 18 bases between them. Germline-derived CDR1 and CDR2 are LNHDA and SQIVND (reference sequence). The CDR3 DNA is TGTGCCAGTAGTGGGGCCACAGAATTTGCTAGCACAGATACGCAGTATTTT. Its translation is CASSGATEFASTDTQYF.

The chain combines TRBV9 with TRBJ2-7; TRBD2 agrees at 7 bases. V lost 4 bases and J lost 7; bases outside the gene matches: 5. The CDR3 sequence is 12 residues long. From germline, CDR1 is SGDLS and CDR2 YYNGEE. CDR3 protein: CASSQLGGEQYF. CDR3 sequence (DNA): TGTGCCAGCAGCCAATTGGGGGGGGAGCAGTACTTC.

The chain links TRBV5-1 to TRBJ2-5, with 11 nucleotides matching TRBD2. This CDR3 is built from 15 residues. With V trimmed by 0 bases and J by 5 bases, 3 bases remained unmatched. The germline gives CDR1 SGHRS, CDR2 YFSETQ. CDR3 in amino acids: CASSLEASGRETQYF. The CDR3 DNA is TGCGCCAGCAGCTTGGAGGCTAGCGGGAGGGAGACCCAGTACTTC.

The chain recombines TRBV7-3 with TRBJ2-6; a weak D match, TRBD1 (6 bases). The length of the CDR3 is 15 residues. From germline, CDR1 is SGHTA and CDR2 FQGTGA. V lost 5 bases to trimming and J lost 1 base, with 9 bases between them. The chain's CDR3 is CASSLGQSGANVLTF. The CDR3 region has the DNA TGTGCCAGCAGCCTTGGACAGTCTGGGGCCAACGTCCTGACTTTC.

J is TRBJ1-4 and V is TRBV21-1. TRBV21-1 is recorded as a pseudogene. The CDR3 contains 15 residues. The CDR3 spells CAPVGGLPTNEKLFF. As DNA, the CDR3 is TGTGCCCCGGTCGGGGGGCTCCCAACTAATGAAAAACTGTTTTTT.

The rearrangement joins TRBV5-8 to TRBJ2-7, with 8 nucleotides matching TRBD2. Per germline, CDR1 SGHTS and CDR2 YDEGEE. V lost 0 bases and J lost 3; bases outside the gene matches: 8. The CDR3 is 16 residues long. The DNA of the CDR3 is TGTGCCAGCAGCTTGGAGAGTAGCGGGGAATTCTACGAGCAGTACTTC. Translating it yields CASSLESSGEFYEQYF.

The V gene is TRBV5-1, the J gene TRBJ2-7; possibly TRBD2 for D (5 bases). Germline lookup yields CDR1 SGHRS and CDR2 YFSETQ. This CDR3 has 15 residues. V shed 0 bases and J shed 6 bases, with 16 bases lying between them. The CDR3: CASSLAAEPGGEQYF. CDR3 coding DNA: TGCGCCAGCAGCTTGGCGGCTGAGCCAGGAGGCGAGCAGTACTTC.

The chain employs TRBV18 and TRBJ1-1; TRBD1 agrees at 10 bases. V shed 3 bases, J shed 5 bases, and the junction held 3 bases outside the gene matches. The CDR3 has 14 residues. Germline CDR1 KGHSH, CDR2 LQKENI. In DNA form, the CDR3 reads TGTGCCAGCTCACCGACAGGGGGCAAGACTGAAGCTTTCTTT. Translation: CASSPTGGKTEAFF.

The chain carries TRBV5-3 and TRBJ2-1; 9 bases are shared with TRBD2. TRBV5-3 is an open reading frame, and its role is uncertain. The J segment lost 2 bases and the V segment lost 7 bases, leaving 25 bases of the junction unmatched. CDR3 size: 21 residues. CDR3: CARFIQVGTSRGSFPYNEQFF. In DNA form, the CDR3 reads TGTGCCAGATTCATTCAGGTGGGGACTAGCAGGGGATCATTTCCCTACAATGAGCAGTTCTTC.

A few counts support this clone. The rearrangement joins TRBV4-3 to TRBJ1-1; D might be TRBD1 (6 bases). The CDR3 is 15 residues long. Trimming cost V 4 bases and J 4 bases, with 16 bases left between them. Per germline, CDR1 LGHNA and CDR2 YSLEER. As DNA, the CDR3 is TGCGCCAGCAGCCTTTCTGCAAGGGGGGGCACTGAAGCTTTCTTT. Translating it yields CASSLSARGGTEAFF.

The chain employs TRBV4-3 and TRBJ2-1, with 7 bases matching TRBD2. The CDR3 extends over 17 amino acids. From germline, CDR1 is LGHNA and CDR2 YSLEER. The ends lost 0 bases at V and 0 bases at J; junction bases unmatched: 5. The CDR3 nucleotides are TGCGCCAGCAGCCAAGATGGGACGGGGGGCTCCTACAATGAGCAGTTCTTC. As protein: CASSQDGTGGSYNEQFF.